This T cell receptor beta chain derives from a study of T cells in women clearing cervical HPV infection. Study-wide findings and caveats: CIN3+ cases had significantly higher TCR repertoire richness than controls, but evenness did not differ.

The CDR3 totals 15 residues. V gave up 3 bases and J gave up 4 bases; unmatched junction bases: 7. Per the germline V gene, CDR1 is MNHNS and CDR2 is SASEGT. TCR beta CDR3 amplified by multiplex PCR from roughly 1,100 ng genomic DNA. The assay was immunoSEQ multiplex PCR, and TCRdb's table has in-frame clones only and misses some. The listing records about 23,000 clones. Note on this clone: Its antigen is unidentified. The read is 3 residues too short to cover the CDR3 end, so that end is filled in from the germline J gene.

The TCR comes from a woman between 18 and 70 years old with a cervical HPV16 infection that either progressed to CIN3+ or cleared (not recorded which). The gene calls are TRBV6-1 and TRBJ2-7; 9 bases align to TRBD1. The source material was blood buffy coat. The CDR3 reads CASSEGQGWRYEQYF. The sequenced part of the CDR3 DNA is TGTGCCAGCAGTGAGGGACAGGGATGGAGATACGAG.